The 31 T cell receptor beta chains in this list originate from one sample, sequenced in a study of cytomegalovirus exposure and HLA in healthy donors (dated by TCRdb to about 2017). To prepare the library, the immunoSEQ multiplex PCR assay was applied. TCRdb limited this immuneACCESS table to in-frame rearrangements with V and J called. A share of clones is missing; checked studies link under half to unresolved V genes, and the rest is unexplained. This sample has approximately 230,000 clones in its table, and roughly 87% of those were observed once. The top ten clones comprise about 12% of the sample. The sample consisted of PBMCs. The receptors stem from a man aged 18-30 years in good health and CMV-seropositive.

The chain uses TRBV5-1 and TRBJ2-2, with TRBD2 as a possible D gene (5 bases). This CDR3 is built from 15 residues. V was trimmed by 0 bases and J by 6 bases, leaving 12 bases between them. Per the germline V gene, CDR1 is SGHRS and CDR2 is YFSETQ. The chain's CDR3 is CASSLGGSVAGELFF. The CDR3, as DNA: TGCGCCAGCAGCTTGGGCGGGTCGGTCGCCGGGGAGCTGTTTTTT.

This sequence joins TRBV30 and TRBJ2-7; 12 bases agree with TRBD2. The J segment lost 3 bases and the V segment lost 4 bases, leaving 4 bases of the junction unmatched. CDR3 length: 14 amino acids. The germline CDR1 and CDR2 sequences are GTSNPN and SVGIG (reference sequence). CDR3 amino acids: CAWTRTSGNYEQYF. As DNA, the CDR3 is TGTGCCTGGACACGGACTAGCGGGAACTACGAGCAGTACTTC.

The V call is TRBV30, the J call TRBJ2-2; the D gene is possibly TRBD2 (6 bases). This CDR3 region has 14 residues. V lost 2 bases, J lost 5 bases, and 12 bases lay in between. CDR1 is GTSNPN, CDR2 SVGIG, per germline (reference sequence). The CDR3 region is CAWSLQAGTGELFF. The CDR3 DNA follows: TGTGCCTGGAGTTTGCAGGCGGGGACCGGGGAGCTGTTTTTT.

CDR3 DNA: TGTGCCAGCAGTTACACTGGAAGCTCTGGGGCCAACGTCCTGACTTTC. Amino acids: CASSYTGSSGANVLTF. The chain combines TRBV6-5 with TRBJ2-6; no firm D call. The ends were cut back, 2 bases at V and 0 bases at J, with 8 bases in the middle. The CDR3 is made up of 16 amino acids. CDR1 and CDR2 from the germline V gene are MNHEY and SVGAGI.

A few counts support this clone. This chain links TRBV2 with TRBJ1-2; 9 nucleotides align to TRBD1. CDR1 SNHLY and CDR2 FYNNEI come from the germline V gene. V lost 8 bases and J lost 6; bases outside the gene matches: 4. The CDR3 extends over 12 amino acids. The CDR3 sequence: CASCRTGDGYTF. In DNA form, the CDR3 reads TGTGCCAGCTGCAGGACAGGGGATGGCTACACCTTC.

The gene calls are TRBV9 and TRBJ2-7; D gene uncertain. The V and J ends lost 0 bases and 6 bases respectively, with 13 bases between them. The CDR3 runs to 14 residues. Germline lookup yields CDR1 SGDLS and CDR2 YYNGEE. CDR3 protein: CASSVDPGQTEQYF. CDR3 nucleotides: TGTGCCAGCAGCGTAGACCCCGGCCAAACCGAGCAGTACTTC.

The chain carries TRBV6-5 and TRBJ1-4; 8 nucleotides agree with TRBD1. The CDR3 is made up of 15 amino acids. The germline V gene encodes CDR1 MNHEY and CDR2 SVGAGI. The trim removed 6 bases at V and 4 bases at J, leaving 7 bases unmatched. The CDR3 here is CASSPQGARNEKLFF. CDR3 in DNA: TGTGCCAGCAGCCCTCAGGGGGCTCGTAATGAAAAACTGTTTTTT.

The J gene is TRBJ2-7, the V gene TRBV5-6; D ambiguous. This CDR3 has 14 amino acids. CDR1 is SGHDT and CDR2 is YYEEEE in the germline V gene. Trimming took off 2 bases at V and 0 bases at J, with 9 bases between the two ends. The CDR3 DNA is TGTGCCAGCAGCTTCGACGGAACCTCCTACGAGCAGTACTTC. Protein sequence: CASSFDGTSYEQYF.

This clone was seen more than once but under ten times. V usage is TRBV27 and J usage is TRBJ1-2; the match to TRBD1 covers 10 bases. The V gene end was trimmed by 0 bases and the J gene end by 4 bases; junction bases not matched to a gene: 2. CDR3 length: 15 residues. Per germline, CDR1 MNHEY and CDR2 SMNVEV (reference sequence). Written as DNA, the CDR3 is TGTGCCAGCAGTTTATCGCGGACAGGGGGCTATGGCTACACCTTC. It specifies CASSLSRTGGYGYTF.

The chain recombines TRBV7-3 with TRBJ1-2; D is perhaps TRBD1 (6 bases). Per the germline V gene, CDR1 is SGHTA and CDR2 is FQGTGA. The length of the CDR3 is 14 residues. The V gene lost 2 bases and the J gene lost 7 bases, with 14 bases spanning the gap. The CDR3 reads CASSLVGGDLGYTF. CDR3 in DNA: TGTGCCAGCAGCTTAGTGGGGGGCGACCTTGGCTACACCTTC.

This chain connects TRBV5-6 to TRBJ1-2, with TRBD1 matching 9 bases. Germline V gene sequence: CDR1 SGHDT, CDR2 YYEEEE. The CDR3 extends over 15 amino acids. Germline trimming cut 1 base from V and 2 bases from J; bases unmatched to any gene: 3. The CDR3 bases are TGTGCCAGCAGCTTGTGGGACAGGGACAACTATGGCTACACCTTC. As protein: CASSLWDRDNYGYTF.

V usage is TRBV7-2 and J usage is TRBJ2-1; 8 positions match TRBD2. The germline V gene encodes CDR1 SGHTA and CDR2 FQGNSA. V lost 4 bases, J lost 2 bases, and 7 bases stayed unmatched. The CDR3 runs to 16 residues. The CDR3 spells CASSSTSGGTYNEQFF. CDR3 in DNA: TGTGCCAGCAGCTCTACTAGCGGCGGCACCTACAATGAGCAGTTCTTC.

The J gene is TRBJ1-1, the V gene TRBV2; no firm D call. The V end lost 4 bases, the J end lost 1 base, and 10 bases lay between the germline ends. The CDR3 contains 14 residues. Germline V gene data show CDR1 as SNHLY and CDR2 as FYNNEI. The CDR3 DNA reads TGTGCCAGCAGTGCAACGCACTCGAACACTGAAGCTTTCTTT. Translating it yields CASSATHSNTEAFF.

The chain is built from TRBV10-3 and TRBJ2-7, with 7 bases fitting TRBD2. Per germline, CDR1 ENHRY and CDR2 SYGVKD. CDR3 length: 15 residues. Trimming removed 4 bases from V and 4 bases from J; junction bases left unmatched: 10. The CDR3 reads CAISAEREKGYEQYF. Written as DNA, the CDR3 is TGTGCCATCAGTGCTGAGCGGGAAAAGGGGTACGAGCAGTACTTC.

J is TRBJ2-7 and V is TRBV2, with 10 bases lining up with TRBD2. V lost 5 bases, J lost 6 bases, and 10 bases stayed unmatched. This CDR3 comprises 15 residues. In germline, CDR1 is SNHLY, CDR2 FYNNEI. The CDR3 DNA sequence: TGTGCCAGCAGTTCTTTTACTAGCGGGATTTCCGAGCAGTACTTC. As protein: CASSSFTSGISEQYF.

V usage is TRBV14 and J usage is TRBJ2-7; D gene ambiguous. The V end was cut by 3 bases, the J end by 2 bases, with 2 bases between. Germline CDR1 SGHDN, CDR2 FVKESK. The CDR3 consists of 11 residues. DNA of the CDR3: TGTGCCAGCAGCCAGACCTACGAGCAGTACTTC. Translated, it gives CASSQTYEQYF. The whole variable domain, filled in from reference TRBV14 and TRBJ2-7, reads EAGVTQFPSHSVIEKGQTVTLRCDPISGHDNLYWYRRVMGKEIKFLLHFVKESKQDESGMPNNRFLAERTGGTYSTLKVQPAELEDSGVYFCASSQTYEQYFGPGTRLTVT.

The chain joins TRBV6-5 to TRBJ1-3; possibly TRBD1 for D (6 bases). The CDR3 runs to 13 residues. Germline V gene sequence: CDR1 MNHEY, CDR2 SVGAGI. V was trimmed by 5 bases and J by 3 bases, leaving 8 bases between them. The CDR3 DNA is TGTGCCAGCAGTCGGGGGCTTGGAAACACCATATATTTT. Translated: CASSRGLGNTIYF.

The J gene is TRBJ2-4, the V gene TRBV30; 9 bases fit TRBD1. Germline CDR1 is GTSNPN and CDR2 is SVGIG (reference sequence). After removal of 2 bases from V and 6 bases from J, the junction contained 5 bases not matched to a gene. This CDR3 is built from 14 residues. CDR3 coding DNA: TGTGCCTGGAGTAGGACAGGGGAGGCAAACATTCAGTACTTC. Translating gives CAWSRTGEANIQYF.

The rearrangement uses TRBV15 and TRBJ2-3; 13 bases fit TRBD2. Germline values: CDR1 LNHNV, CDR2 YYDKDF (reference sequence). This CDR3 is built from 16 residues. The V and J ends lost 5 bases and 2 bases, in that order; junction bases with no gene match: 4. This CDR3 is CATSPGLAGLTDTQYF. The CDR3 DNA is TGTGCCACCAGCCCGGGACTAGCGGGGCTCACAGATACGCAGTATTTT.

This CDR3 reads CSVRPGGVNTEAFF. The CDR3 DNA reads as TGCAGCGTACGTCCTGGTGGCGTGAACACTGAAGCTTTCTTT. The V call is TRBV29-1, the J call TRBJ1-1, with no clear D. Germline CDR1 is SQVTM and CDR2 is ANQGSEA. V was trimmed by 6 bases and J by 0 bases, leaving 14 bases between them. This CDR3 has 14 residues.

V usage is TRBV10-3 and J usage is TRBJ1-1; 7 nucleotides match TRBD1. The CDR3 spans 14 residues. The V and J ends lost 3 bases and 7 bases, in that order; junction bases with no gene match: 8. Germline CDR1 reads ENHRY; CDR2 reads SYGVKD. The CDR3 bases are TGTGCCATCAGTGAAACGACAGGGTCTGGTGAAGCTTTCTTT. Its translation: CAISETTGSGEAFF.

V and J are TRBV5-6 and TRBJ2-7, with D perhaps assigned TRBD1 or TRBD2 (6 bases each). The CDR3 is 15 residues long. With 1 base removed from V and 4 bases from J, the gap between germline ends came to 15 bases. CDR1 and CDR2 from the germline V gene are SGHDT and YYEEEE. DNA for the CDR3: TGTGCCAGCAGCTTGTTTGGGGGGCTGAGGTACGAGCAGTACTTC. Translation: CASSLFGGLRYEQYF.

The rearrangement links TRBV7-8 to TRBJ1-1; D perhaps matches TRBD1 (5 bases). Between the trimmed V and J ends, which lost 2 bases and 4 bases, there was a span of 8 bases. This CDR3 region has 13 residues. Per germline, CDR1 SGHVS and CDR2 FQNEAQ. In DNA form, the CDR3 reads TGTGCCAGCAGCTTAACAGGATCCACTGAAGCTTTCTTT. Translated, it gives CASSLTGSTEAFF. Together with reference TRBV7-8 and TRBJ1-1, the CDR3 gives the full variable domain: GAGVSQSPRYKVAKRGQDVALRCDPISGHVSLFWYQQALGQGPEFLTYFQNEAQLDKSGLPSDRFFAERPEGSVSTLKIQRTQQEDSAVYLCASSLTGSTEAFFGQGTRLTVV.

This clone was observed a few times. The rearrangement uses TRBV4-1 and TRBJ2-2; 8 nucleotides align to TRBD1. Per germline, CDR1 MGHRA and CDR2 YSYEKL. CDR3 size: 17 residues. The V and J ends lost 1 base and 5 bases, in that order; junction bases with no gene match: 9. In DNA, the CDR3 is TGCGCCAGCAGCCAAGGAAATGCCGGACAGGGTACCGGGGAGCTGTTTTTT. Amino acids: CASSQGNAGQGTGELFF.

A few counts support this clone. The J gene is TRBJ1-2, the V gene TRBV10-1, with no clear D. Trimming left V 2 bases short and J 2 bases short, with 3 bases between. CDR1 is WNHNN and CDR2 is SYGVQD in the germline V gene (reference sequence). The CDR3 loop spans 12 amino acids. The CDR3 nucleotides read TGCGCCAGCAGTGAGGGGAACTATGGCTACACCTTC. It encodes CASSEGNYGYTF.

The V and J genes are TRBV29-1 and TRBJ2-2, with 7 nucleotides matching TRBD2. The J segment lost 0 bases and the V segment lost 6 bases, leaving 4 bases of the junction unmatched. This CDR3 is 14 amino acids long. Germline CDR1 reads SQVTM; CDR2 reads ANQGSEA. The CDR3 here is CSVSAGTNTGELFF. In DNA, the CDR3 is TGCAGCGTATCAGCGGGAACGAACACCGGGGAGCTGTTTTTT.

This rearrangement joins TRBV21-1 to TRBJ2-3. TRBV21-1 is deemed a pseudogene. The CDR3 covers 14 residues. Here the CDR3 reads CASSKHKGPDTQYF. The CDR3 DNA reads as TGTGCCAGCAGCAAACACAAAGGACCGGATACGCAGTATTTT.

The chain combines TRBV9 with TRBJ2-7, with TRBD1 matching over 8 bases. The trim removed 3 bases at V and 3 bases at J, leaving 5 bases unmatched. Germline CDR1 is SGDLS and CDR2 is YYNGEE. The CDR3 loop spans 14 amino acids. CDR3 protein: CASSAGGGIYEQYF. CDR3 in DNA: TGTGCCAGCAGCGCAGGGGGCGGAATCTACGAGCAGTACTTC.

The chain employs TRBV11-1 and TRBJ2-5; 7 positions agree with TRBD1. The CDR3 length is 13 residues. CDR1 SGHAT and CDR2 FQDESV come from the germline V gene (reference sequence). The V and J ends lost 4 bases and 2 bases, in that order; junction bases with no gene match: 1. The CDR3 region is CASSSGQQETQYF. In DNA form, the CDR3 reads TGTGCCAGCAGCTCGGGACAGCAAGAGACCCAGTACTTC.

V and J are TRBV7-8 and TRBJ2-7, with 7 bases fitting TRBD1. After removal of 1 base from V and 2 bases from J, the junction contained 2 bases not matched to a gene. Looked up from germline, CDR1 is SGHVS and CDR2 is FQNEAQ. The CDR3 sequence is 14 residues long. The CDR3 nucleotides read TGTGCCAGCAGCTTAGAGACAGGGCCCTACGAGCAGTACTTC. This gives the protein CASSLETGPYEQYF.

This chain connects TRBV29-1 to TRBJ1-2; TRBD1 matches 9 bases. Looked up from germline, CDR1 is SQVTM and CDR2 is ANQGSEA. This CDR3 region has 14 residues. The junction had 11 bases not matched to a gene; V was cut back by 8 bases and J by 4 bases. CDR3 DNA sequence: TGCAGCTCGCGTGGGGACAGGGATTTCTATGGCTACACCTTC. It encodes CSSRGDRDFYGYTF.